The next 5 T cell receptor beta chains were all read from a single sample in a study of blood T cells in healthy people across ages. PCR was performed a second time for about 7 to 12 cycles using a sample-barcoded 5' primer and a J-beta primer mix. Using its own MiXCR run on the 5' RACE reads, TCRdb lists one record per CDR3 protein. The table lists about 1 million distinct CDR3 sequences, 20% to 25% of them singletons. These sequences were also reported in another study, on T cells of mothers and their children.

Sequences were obtained from blood. These receptors all stem from a girl aged 2 to 9 in good health.

This clonotype was found many times. The rearrangement joins TRBV4-1 to TRBJ2-1; D remains unclear. The CDR3 covers 12 residues. V was trimmed by 5 bases and J by 6 bases, leaving 8 bases between them. CDR1 is MGHRA, CDR2 YSYEKL, per germline. CDR3 loop: CASSYPGNEQFF. The CDR3 DNA sequence: TGCGCCAGCAGCTACCCGGGCAATGAGCAGTTCTTC.

V gene TRBV20-1 combines with J gene TRBJ2-1, with 7 bases identical to TRBD1. The V gene end was trimmed by 0 bases and the J gene end by 3 bases; junction bases not matched to a gene: 5. Germline values: CDR1 DFQATT, CDR2 SNEGSKA (reference sequence). This CDR3 has 15 amino acids. CDR3 protein: CSAREERGLYNEQFF. CDR3 coding DNA: TGCAGTGCTAGAGAGGAAAGGGGGCTCTACAATGAGCAGTTCTTC.

This chain uses TRBV28 with TRBJ2-2; no clear D. The CDR3 is 17 residues long. Trimming took off 6 bases at V and 2 bases at J, with 19 bases between the two ends. From germline, CDR1 is MDHEN and CDR2 SYDVKM. Here the CDR3 reads CASSHLFPPLNTGELFF. The CDR3 bases are TGTGCCAGCAGCCACCTTTTCCCCCCCCTAAACACCGGGGAGCTGTTTTTT.

V gene TRBV27 combines with J gene TRBJ2-1; maybe TRBD2 (5 bases). CDR3 length equals 14 residues. Trimming took off 7 bases at V and 7 bases at J, with 17 bases between the two ends. CDR1 is MNHEY and CDR2 is SMNVEV in the germline V gene (reference sequence). This chain's CDR3 is CASNLVGVENEQFF. CDR3 in DNA: TGTGCCAGCAACTTGGTGGGAGTAGAGAATGAGCAGTTCTTC.

This chain connects TRBV29-1 to TRBJ2-1; a weak D match, TRBD1 (6 bases). Germline CDR1 and CDR2: SQVTM and ANQGSEA. V lost 7 bases and J lost 1, with 14 bases in between. The CDR3 loop spans 14 amino acids. CDR3 nucleotide sequence: TGCAGCGCCTGGACAGAGGTATCCTACAATGAGCAGTTCTTC. It specifies CSAWTEVSYNEQFF.